A selection of T cell receptor beta chains follows, all from one sample in a study of T-cell memory formation after mild COVID-19. TCRdb recomputed calls from the 5' RACE reads with MiXCR, one row per CDR3 protein. The sample records some 410,000 distinct CDR3 sequences, more than 20% being singletons. The material sequenced was PBMCs or a T cell subset sorted from them (not recorded which). These receptors came from an adult woman who had mild COVID-19 (a few samples of this study predate the infection). Cell type and time point are not known. Each CDR3 is given with its conserved first and last residue. A D gene is named only where the DNA matches it firmly. Only some rows state a clone size, as once, few, many or a class for expanded clones.

j_gene: TRBJ2-1; abundance: many; d_gene: TRBD1; v_gene: TRBV29-1; CDR3aa: CSVDDRASYNEQFF; CDR3nt: TGCAGCGTGGATGACAGGGCTTCCTACAATGAGCAGTTCTTC
j_gene: TRBJ2-3; abundance: .; d_gene: TRBD2; v_gene: TRBV4-1; CDR3aa: CASSQVGTSGGADTQYF; CDR3nt: TGCGCCAGCAGCCAAGTGGGGACTAGCGGGGGTGCAGATACGCAGTATTTT
j_gene: TRBJ2-3; abundance: many; d_gene: .; v_gene: TRBV20-1; CDR3aa: CSARVAGLRSSTDTQYF; CDR3nt: TGCAGTGCTAGAGTCGCGGGGCTCCGTTCTAGCACAGATACGCAGTATTTT
j_gene: TRBJ2-2; abundance: few; d_gene: TRBD2; v_gene: TRBV5-1; CDR3aa: CASSLLSGMNTGELFF; CDR3nt: TGCGCCAGCAGCTTGTTGAGCGGGATGAACACCGGGGAGCTGTTTTTT
j_gene: TRBJ2-5; abundance: .; d_gene: .; v_gene: TRBV14; CDR3aa: CASSQDLSHQETQYF; CDR3nt: TGTGCCAGCAGCCAAGATCTGTCTCACCAAGAGACCCAGTACTTC
j_gene: TRBJ2-1; abundance: few; d_gene: TRBD2; v_gene: TRBV12-3/TRBV12-4; CDR3aa: CASRPTSSYNEQFF; CDR3nt: TGTGCCAGCAGGCCGACTAGCAGTTACAATGAGCAGTTCTTC
j_gene: TRBJ2-3; abundance: .; d_gene: TRBD2; v_gene: TRBV6-5; CDR3aa: CASRNLAGGADTQYF; CDR3nt: TGTGCCAGCAGAAACTTAGCGGGAGGAGCAGATACGCAGTATTTT
j_gene: TRBJ2-7; abundance: .; d_gene: .; v_gene: TRBV27; CDR3aa: CASSLSRANEQYF; CDR3nt: TGTGCCAGCAGTCTATCCAGGGCCAACGAGCAGTACTTC
j_gene: TRBJ2-4; abundance: few; d_gene: .; v_gene: TRBV7-2; CDR3aa: CASSLGGSPKNIQYF; CDR3nt: TGTGCCAGCAGCTTAGGGGGCTCTCCCAAAAACATTCAGTACTTC
j_gene: TRBJ2-7; abundance: many; d_gene: TRBD2; v_gene: TRBV5-6; CDR3aa: CASSLAGLAGGYEQYF; CDR3nt: TGTGCCAGCAGCTTAGCAGGACTAGCGGGGGGATACGAGCAGTACTTC
j_gene: TRBJ2-2; abundance: many; d_gene: TRBD1; v_gene: TRBV7-9; CDR3aa: CASSSHRGRNTGELFF; CDR3nt: TGTGCCAGCAGCTCTCACAGGGGGCGAAACACCGGGGAGCTGTTTTTT
j_gene: TRBJ2-7; abundance: many; d_gene: .; v_gene: TRBV3-1; CDR3aa: CASSRSTYEQYF; CDR3nt: TGTGCCAGCAGCCGATCCACCTACGAGCAGTACTTC
j_gene: TRBJ2-5; abundance: .; d_gene: .; v_gene: TRBV2; CDR3aa: CASKGGFSETQYF; CDR3nt: TGTGCCAGCAAGGGGGGCTTCTCCGAGACCCAGTACTTC
j_gene: TRBJ2-1; abundance: .; d_gene: TRBD2; v_gene: TRBV13; CDR3aa: CASSLAGGPVDEQFF; CDR3nt: TGTGCCAGCAGCTTAGCGGGAGGGCCCGTCGATGAGCAGTTCTTC
j_gene: TRBJ1-2; abundance: .; d_gene: .; v_gene: TRBV5-6; CDR3aa: CASTTVGYDGYTF; CDR3nt: TGTGCCAGCACTACTGTGGGGTATGATGGCTACACCTTC
j_gene: TRBJ2-1; abundance: .; d_gene: .; v_gene: TRBV7-8; CDR3aa: CASSLSPSWNEQFF; CDR3nt: TGTGCCAGCAGCTTATCCCCTAGCTGGAATGAGCAGTTCTTC
j_gene: TRBJ2-3; abundance: few; d_gene: TRBD2; v_gene: TRBV27; CDR3aa: CASSFSGREADTQYF; CDR3nt: TGTGCCAGCAGTTTTAGCGGGAGGGAAGCAGATACGCAGTATTTT
j_gene: TRBJ2-2; abundance: .; d_gene: TRBD2; v_gene: TRBV12-3/TRBV12-4; CDR3aa: CASSLRGAGTGELFF; CDR3nt: TGTGCCAGCAGTTTGCGGGGGGCGGGCACCGGGGAGCTGTTTTTT
j_gene: TRBJ1-5; abundance: .; d_gene: TRBD1; v_gene: TRBV7-9; CDR3aa: CASSLGTGGIQPQHF; CDR3nt: TGTGCCAGCAGCTTGGGGACAGGGGGGATTCAGCCCCAGCATTTT
j_gene: TRBJ2-1; abundance: .; d_gene: TRBD2; v_gene: TRBV7-9; CDR3aa: CASSPRRLAEGTNEQFF; CDR3nt: TGTGCCAGCAGCCCACGCCGACTAGCGGAGGGGACTAATGAGCAGTTCTTC
j_gene: TRBJ2-7; abundance: many; d_gene: .; v_gene: TRBV7-9; CDR3aa: CASSLTGPSYEQYF; CDR3nt: TGTGCCAGCAGCTTGACAGGACCTTCCTACGAGCAGTACTTC
j_gene: TRBJ2-1; abundance: .; d_gene: .; v_gene: TRBV5-1; CDR3aa: CASSRTPRGSGEQFF; CDR3nt: TGCGCCAGCAGCAGGACCCCAAGAGGTTCGGGTGAGCAGTTCTTC
j_gene: TRBJ1-2; abundance: few; d_gene: TRBD1; v_gene: TRBV15; CDR3aa: CATSKQGSGYGYTF; CDR3nt: TGTGCCACCAGCAAACAGGGGTCGGGCTATGGCTACACCTTC
j_gene: TRBJ2-3; abundance: few; d_gene: .; v_gene: TRBV29-1; CDR3aa: CSVAASKDTQYF; CDR3nt: TGCAGCGTTGCGGCTAGCAAAGATACGCAGTATTTT
j_gene: TRBJ2-7; abundance: few; d_gene: .; v_gene: TRBV5-1; CDR3aa: CASSLGSRSHTPYEQYF; CDR3nt: TGCGCCAGCAGCCTGGGTTCCAGGAGCCACACTCCCTACGAGCAGTACTTC
j_gene: TRBJ2-2; abundance: few; d_gene: .; v_gene: TRBV18; CDR3aa: CASSPSGNTGELFF; CDR3nt: TGTGCCAGCTCACCATCAGGGAACACCGGGGAGCTGTTTTTT
j_gene: TRBJ2-3; abundance: .; d_gene: TRBD1; v_gene: TRBV28; CDR3aa: CASSARQGKSDTQYF; CDR3nt: TGTGCCAGCAGCGCCAGACAGGGGAAATCAGATACGCAGTATTTT
j_gene: TRBJ1-1; abundance: .; d_gene: .; v_gene: TRBV20-1; CDR3aa: CSAAENTEAFF; CDR3nt: TGCAGTGCTGCAGAGAACACTGAAGCTTTCTTT
j_gene: TRBJ2-1; abundance: .; d_gene: TRBD2; v_gene: TRBV2; CDR3aa: CASSDWRGRGDEQFF; CDR3nt: TGTGCCAGCAGTGATTGGCGTGGGAGGGGTGATGAGCAGTTCTTC
j_gene: TRBJ1-1; abundance: .; d_gene: .; v_gene: TRBV13; CDR3aa: CASSSTGADEAFF; CDR3nt: TGTGCCAGCAGCTCTACAGGTGCGGACGAAGCTTTCTTT
j_gene: TRBJ2-3; abundance: many; d_gene: .; v_gene: TRBV9; CDR3aa: CASSVMTGTDTQYF; CDR3nt: TGTGCCAGCAGCGTAATGACAGGCACAGATACGCAGTATTTT
j_gene: TRBJ2-7; abundance: many; d_gene: .; v_gene: TRBV7-8; CDR3aa: CASSLVALRDNEQYF; CDR3nt: TGTGCCAGCAGCTTAGTTGCCCTCAGGGACAACGAGCAGTACTTC
j_gene: TRBJ2-7; abundance: few; d_gene: .; v_gene: TRBV5-6; CDR3aa: CASSFLTSRRSSYEQYF; CDR3nt: TGTGCCAGCAGCTTTCTTACTAGCCGAAGGAGCTCCTACGAGCAGTACTTC
j_gene: TRBJ2-5; abundance: few; d_gene: TRBD1; v_gene: TRBV20-1; CDR3aa: CSASRPPRDRVLSRQETQYF; CDR3nt: TGCAGTGCTAGTCGTCCCCCCCGGGACAGGGTTCTAAGTCGGCAAGAGACCCAGTACTTC
j_gene: TRBJ2-7; abundance: .; d_gene: .; v_gene: TRBV4-1; CDR3aa: CASSQMGAGQKQYF; CDR3nt: TGCGCCAGCAGCCAAATGGGCGCAGGGCAAAAGCAGTACTTC
j_gene: TRBJ2-4; abundance: many; d_gene: .; v_gene: TRBV5-1; CDR3aa: CASSLYLSENIQYF; CDR3nt: TGCGCCAGCAGCTTGTATTTGTCGGAAAACATTCAGTACTTC
j_gene: TRBJ1-1; abundance: .; d_gene: .; v_gene: TRBV11-2; CDR3aa: CASKIGTSGNTEAFF; CDR3nt: TGTGCCAGCAAGATAGGGACTTCAGGGAACACTGAAGCTTTCTTT
j_gene: TRBJ2-1; abundance: .; d_gene: .; v_gene: TRBV6-2/TRBV6-3; CDR3aa: CASSQPDSTYNEQFF; CDR3nt: TGTGCCAGCAGCCAGCCGGACTCCACCTACAATGAGCAGTTCTTC
j_gene: TRBJ2-7; abundance: .; d_gene: .; v_gene: TRBV19; CDR3aa: CASSIRESYEQYF; CDR3nt: TGTGCCAGTAGTATCCGGGAGAGCTACGAGCAGTACTTC
j_gene: TRBJ1-3; abundance: .; d_gene: .; v_gene: TRBV5-6; CDR3aa: CASSLRGNTIYF; CDR3nt: TGTGCCAGCAGCTTGAGGGGAAACACCATATATTTT
j_gene: TRBJ2-7; abundance: .; d_gene: .; v_gene: TRBV6-2/TRBV6-3; CDR3aa: CASSYSGRSGEQYF; CDR3nt: TGTGCCAGCAGTTACTCCGGTAGAAGCGGCGAGCAGTACTTC